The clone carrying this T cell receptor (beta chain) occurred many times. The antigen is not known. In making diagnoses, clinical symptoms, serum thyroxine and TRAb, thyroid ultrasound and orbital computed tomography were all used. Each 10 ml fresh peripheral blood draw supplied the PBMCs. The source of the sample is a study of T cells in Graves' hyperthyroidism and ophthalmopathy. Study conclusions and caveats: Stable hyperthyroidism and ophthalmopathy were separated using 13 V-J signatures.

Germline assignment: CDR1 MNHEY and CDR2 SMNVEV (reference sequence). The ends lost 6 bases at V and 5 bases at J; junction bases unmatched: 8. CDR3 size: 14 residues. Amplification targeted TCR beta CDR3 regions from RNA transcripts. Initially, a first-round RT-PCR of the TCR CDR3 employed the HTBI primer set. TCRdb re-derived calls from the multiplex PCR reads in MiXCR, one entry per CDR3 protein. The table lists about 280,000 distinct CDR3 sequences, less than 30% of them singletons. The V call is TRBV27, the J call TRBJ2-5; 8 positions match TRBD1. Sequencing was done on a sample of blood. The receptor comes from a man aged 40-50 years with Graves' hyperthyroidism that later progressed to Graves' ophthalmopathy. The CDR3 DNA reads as TGTGCCAGCAGCCTACAGGGGGAATGGGAGACCCAGTACTTC. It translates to CASSLQGEWETQYF.